A single sample gave rise to the 24 T cell receptor beta chains below, sequenced in a study of shared clonotypes between healthy human individuals. CD8 cells classed as naive were CD45RO-negative and positively selected for CCR7, excluding terminally differentiated effector memory CD45RA+ cells. Clones were read by immunoSEQ multiplex PCR, and TCRdb kept only the in-frame ones, dropping some. The sample has about 2 million clones; about 94% are singletons. Sequencing input: naive CD8+ T cells sorted from blood. Receptors were obtained from a young man in good health.

The chain couples TRBV6-4 to TRBJ2-1; no firm D call. Trimming left V 3 bases short and J 3 bases short, with 21 bases between. The CDR3 spans 18 residues. The germline V gene has CDR1 MRHNA and CDR2 SNTAGT. The CDR3 loop is CASSDLPYGENGYNEQFF. DNA of the CDR3: TGTGCCAGCAGTGATCTCCCGTATGGAGAAAATGGCTACAATGAGCAGTTCTTC.

The chain couples TRBV28 to TRBJ1-4, with 7 nucleotides matching TRBD1. V lost 5 bases, J lost 4 bases, and 7 bases stayed unmatched. CDR3 length: 15 residues. The germline V gene encodes CDR1 MDHEN and CDR2 SYDVKM. CDR3 in DNA: TGTGCCAGCAGTCCTCCGGGACAGCTTAATGAAAAACTGTTTTTT. It yields the protein CASSPPGQLNEKLFF. Looking up the rest from reference TRBV28 and TRBJ1-4 gives the full variable domain: DVKVTQSSRYLVKRTGEKVFLECVQDMDHENMFWYRQDPGLGLRLIYFSYDVKMKEKGDIPEGYSVSREKKERFSLILESASTNQTSMYLCASSPPGQLNEKLFFGSGTQLSVL.

The J gene is TRBJ1-1, the V gene TRBV7-9; weak D call: TRBD1 (5 bases). Germline values: CDR1 SEHNR, CDR2 FQNEAQ (reference sequence). This CDR3 contains 15 residues. V was clipped by 4 bases and J by 1 base, with 13 bases between them. Here the CDR3 reads CASSSRHGGNTEAFF. As DNA, the CDR3 is TGTGCCAGCAGCTCCCGACACGGGGGGAACACTGAAGCTTTCTTT.

This rearrangement joins TRBV4-1 to TRBJ1-6, with 11 bases matching TRBD1. Germline CDR1 MGHRA, CDR2 YSYEKL. The CDR3 is made up of 16 amino acids. V lost 0 bases and J lost 8; bases outside the gene matches: 3. DNA of the CDR3: TGCGCCAGCAGCCAAGATCGGGGACAGGGGGATTCACCCCTCCACTTT. Its translation is CASSQDRGQGDSPLHF.

The V gene is TRBV4-3, the J gene TRBJ2-7; D is perhaps TRBD1 (6 bases). This CDR3 is 15 amino acids long. Germline V gene sequence: CDR1 LGHNA, CDR2 YSLEER. Trimming took 2 bases from V and 3 from J, leaving 14 bases between them. The CDR3 nucleotides are TGCGCCAGCAGCCAAACCACGGACAGATACTACGAGCAGTACTTC. Residues: CASSQTTDRYYEQYF.

The gene calls are TRBV29-1 and TRBJ2-7; tentatively, D is TRBD1 or TRBD2 (5 bases each). CDR1 is SQVTM, CDR2 ANQGSEA, per germline. Trimming stripped 1 base from V and 2 bases from J, with 18 bases between. The CDR3 length is 16 residues. CDR3 bases: TGCAGCGTTGAAGGAACGGGGACGGGCAACCCCTACGAGCAGTACTTC. The encoded protein is CSVEGTGTGNPYEQYF.

V is TRBV18 and J is TRBJ2-1, with 7 bases that match TRBD2. V shed 5 bases and J 10 bases; nucleotides not matched to a gene: 5. CDR1 and CDR2 from the germline V gene are KGHSH and LQKENI. This CDR3 spans 12 amino acids. As DNA, the CDR3 is TGTGCCAGCTCATTGCGACTAGCCGAGCAGTTCTTC. It yields the protein CASSLRLAEQFF.

CDR3 protein: CASSRDASSYEQYF. The CDR3 coding sequence is TGTGCCAGCAGTCGGGACGCGAGCTCCTACGAGCAGTACTTC. The V and J genes are TRBV27 and TRBJ2-7; D tentatively fits TRBD1 or TRBD2 (5 bases each). Per germline, CDR1 MNHEY and CDR2 SMNVEV (reference sequence). V shed 5 bases and J shed 0 bases, with 11 bases lying between them. The CDR3 is made up of 14 amino acids.

This clone was picked up one time. The chain recombines TRBV7-2 with TRBJ2-7; D might be TRBD1 (6 bases). The germline V gene has CDR1 SGHTA and CDR2 FQGNSA. There are 15 residues in the CDR3. V lost 5 bases to trimming and J lost 0 bases, with 14 bases between them. The CDR3: CASSQDSRFSYEQYF. For the CDR3, the DNA is TGTGCCAGCAGCCAGGACAGCAGATTCTCCTACGAGCAGTACTTC.

With respect to this clone: A read error may account for a junction end that differs from germline. V usage is TRBV7-7 and J usage is TRBJ2-7, with TRBD1 identical over 9 bases. Per germline, CDR1 SSHAT and CDR2 FNYEAQ (reference sequence). The CDR3 contains 16 residues. In nucleotides, the CDR3 is TGTGCTAGCAGCCCCCGGCCGGGACAGGGACCCTACGAGCAGTACTTC. Its translation is CASSPRPGQGPYEQYF.

This chain links TRBV19 with TRBJ1-3; the D gene is possibly TRBD1 (5 bases). Trimming took off 1 base at V and 0 bases at J, with 10 bases between the two ends. The CDR3 loop spans 16 amino acids. CDR1 is LNHDA and CDR2 is SQIVND in the germline V gene (reference sequence). This CDR3 reads CASSIGWDLSGNTIYF. The CDR3 nucleotides read TGTGCCAGTAGTATAGGATGGGACCTCTCTGGAAACACCATATATTTT.

The chain links TRBV28 to TRBJ1-2, with D unclear. CDR3 length: 14 residues. V gave up 2 bases and J gave up 3 bases, with 10 bases separating them. Germline loops: CDR1 MDHEN, CDR2 SYDVKM. CDR3 loop: CASSLALLYYGYTF. Written as DNA, the CDR3 is TGTGCCAGCAGTTTAGCTCTTTTGTACTATGGCTACACCTTC.

The chain recombines TRBV19 with TRBJ2-7; 14 bases align to TRBD2. J gave up 3 bases and V 5 bases, and 6 bases lay outside the gene matches. The CDR3 is 16 amino acids. Germline loops: CDR1 LNHDA, CDR2 SQIVND (reference sequence). CDR3 coding DNA: TGTGCCAGTAGTTCCGGACTAGCGGGAGGTCTCTACGAGCAGTACTTC. Its translation is CASSSGLAGGLYEQYF.

The gene calls are TRBV4-1 and TRBJ1-1; no definite D call. This CDR3 region has 15 residues. V shed 4 bases and J shed 0 bases, with 12 bases lying between them. The V gene's germline CDR1 is MGHRA and CDR2 YSYEKL. The CDR3 region has the DNA TGCGCCAGCAGCCCATTCAAGGCTATGAACACTGAAGCTTTCTTT. Translated, it gives CASSPFKAMNTEAFF.

The CDR3 DNA follows: TGTGCCAGCAGACTTCTAGCGGAGCTCTACAATGAGCAGTTCTTC. It codes for CASRLLAELYNEQFF. J is TRBJ2-1 and V is TRBV27; TRBD2 agrees at 7 bases. In germline, CDR1 is MNHEY, CDR2 SMNVEV (reference sequence). The CDR3 is 15 residues long. After removal of 6 bases from V and 3 bases from J, the junction contained 8 bases not matched to a gene.

V usage is TRBV6-5 and J usage is TRBJ1-1, with a tentative D call TRBD1 (6 bases). Between the trimmed V and J ends, which lost 2 bases and 7 bases, there was a span of 11 bases. CDR3 length: 13 amino acids. Germline assignment: CDR1 MNHEY and CDR2 SVGAGI. CDR3 loop: CASSYVQGYEAFF. For the CDR3, the DNA is TGTGCCAGCAGTTACGTACAGGGATATGAAGCTTTCTTT.

This clone was recorded only once. The chain couples TRBV27 to TRBJ2-1, with D tentatively TRBD1 (6 bases). Germline loops: CDR1 MNHEY, CDR2 SMNVEV (reference sequence). Trimming took off 2 bases at V and 10 bases at J, with 9 bases between the two ends. The CDR3 is made up of 12 amino acids. CDR3 sequence: CASSLGGREQFF. In DNA form, the CDR3 reads TGTGCCAGCAGTTTAGGGGGCAGGGAGCAGTTCTTC.

The rearrangement links TRBV7-6 to TRBJ1-1; D is unclear. Germline CDR1 SGHVS, CDR2 FNYEAQ. V lost 4 bases to trimming and J lost 1 base, with 13 bases between them. The CDR3 contains 15 residues. CDR3 protein: CASSSEHSGNTEAFF. CDR3 sequence (DNA): TGTGCCAGCAGCTCGGAACATTCGGGGAACACTGAAGCTTTCTTT.

This sequence joins TRBV14 and TRBJ2-7; D remains unclear. Germline V gene data show CDR1 as SGHDN and CDR2 as FVKESK. V lost 0 bases and J lost 4, with 7 bases in between. The CDR3 is 13 residues long. The CDR3, as DNA: TGTGCCAGCAGCCAAGACGTCAGTTACGAGCAGTACTTC. It translates to CASSQDVSYEQYF.

This chain uses TRBV2 with TRBJ1-5, with unresolved D. The ends were cut back, 2 bases at V and 3 bases at J, with 20 bases in the middle. The germline CDR1 and CDR2 sequences are SNHLY and FYNNEI. This CDR3 is built from 18 residues. DNA of the CDR3: TGTGCCAGCAGTGAACCCACGGAGCCGGTCGGAGACAATCAGCCCCAGCATTTT. As protein: CASSEPTEPVGDNQPQHF.

This clone was seen once. This same CDR3 is encoded by further DNA sequences in the sample. For the CDR3, the DNA is TGTGCCAGCAGCTTAGGGGGGGCCGGCGAGCAGTACTTC. Protein sequence: CASSLGGAGEQYF. The gene calls are TRBV7-9 and TRBJ2-7; D tentatively reads TRBD1 or TRBD2 (6 bases each). The CDR3 is 13 residues long. Trimming shortened V by 1 base and J by 6 bases, and 10 bases separated the two germline ends. The germline gives CDR1 SEHNR, CDR2 FQNEAQ (reference sequence).

Comment on this clone: Other nucleotide sequences in the sample specify the same CDR3. The J gene is TRBJ2-1, the V gene TRBV4-1; a weak D match, TRBD1 (5 bases). Trimming took off 1 base at V and 3 bases at J, with 7 bases between the two ends. The CDR3 covers 14 residues. The germline V gene encodes CDR1 MGHRA and CDR2 YSYEKL. As DNA, the CDR3 is TGCGCCAGCAGCCAAGGGCAGGGCTACAATGAGCAGTTCTTC. It encodes CASSQGQGYNEQFF.

The gene calls are TRBV6-1 and TRBJ1-6; 7 bases match TRBD1. Trimming took 4 bases from V and 9 from J; bases not matched to a gene: 15. Germline V gene lookup returns CDR1 MNHNS and CDR2 SASEGT. The CDR3 has 17 amino acids. CDR3 protein: CASSALTGRGTGSPLHF. CDR3 DNA sequence: TGTGCCAGCAGTGCCCTGACAGGGAGAGGGACTGGTTCACCCCTCCACTTT.

This chain connects TRBV11-2 to TRBJ2-3; 9 nucleotides agree with TRBD2. The CDR3 loop spans 14 amino acids. Germline CDR1 reads SGHAT; CDR2 reads FQNNGV. V was pared by 10 bases and J by 3 bases, with 8 bases of the junction left unmatched. In DNA form, the CDR3 reads TGTGCCACGGGTAACGGACTAGCGACAGATACGCAGTATTTT. Protein product: CATGNGLATDTQYF.